The 5 T cell receptor beta chains below all came from one sample that was sequenced in a study of shared clonotypes between healthy human individuals. Terminally differentiated effector memory CD45RA+ cells were excluded from the naive CD8 cells, which were CD45RO-negative and positively selected for CCR7. Only in-frame clones appear in the TCRdb table, and some are missing; sequencing was by immunoSEQ multiplex PCR. The table lists 2 million to 2.5 million clones, about 95% of them singletons. Input material: naive CD8+ T cells sorted from blood. All receptors derive from a man younger than 35 in good health.

This clone was seen once. The CDR3 sequence: CASSLSRGEQETQYF. In DNA, the CDR3 is TGTGCCAGCAGTTTAAGTCGCGGGGAGCAAGAGACCCAGTACTTC. The J gene is TRBJ2-5, the V gene TRBV27; D may be TRBD2 (6 bases). Between the trimmed V and J ends, which lost 2 bases and 2 bases, there was a span of 12 bases. The CDR3 covers 15 residues. The germline V gene has CDR1 MNHEY and CDR2 SMNVEV (reference sequence).

The rearrangement links TRBV29-1 to TRBJ2-2, with TRBD1 matching 7 bases. The CDR3 sequence is 14 residues long. Germline V CDR1 and CDR2: SQVTM, ANQGSEA. Trimming took 7 bases from V and 5 from J; bases not matched to a gene: 10. This chain's CDR3 is CSACLTGITGELFF. CDR3 bases: TGCAGCGCCTGTTTGACAGGGATAACCGGGGAGCTGTTTTTT.

This clone was detected only a few times. DNA for the CDR3: TGTGCCTGGAGTCCCGGGACTAGCAACAATGAGCAGTTCTTC. Translating gives CAWSPGTSNNEQFF. The chain combines TRBV30 with TRBJ2-1, with 9 bases that match TRBD2. Trimming cost V 2 bases and J 5 bases; bases outside gene matches: 4. This CDR3 contains 14 residues. Germline V CDR1 and CDR2: GTSNPN, SVGIG (reference sequence).

The V and J genes are TRBV2 and TRBJ2-1; 7 nucleotides match TRBD2. V was pared by 2 bases and J by 5 bases, with 6 bases of the junction left unmatched. The germline V gene has CDR1 SNHLY and CDR2 FYNNEI. This CDR3 has 15 amino acids. CDR3 in amino acids: CASSESRLADNEQFF. Written as DNA, the CDR3 is TGTGCCAGCAGTGAAAGTCGGCTAGCGGACAATGAGCAGTTCTTC. The variable domain in full, completed from reference TRBV2 and TRBJ2-1, reads EPEVTQTPSHQVTQMGQEVILRCVPISNHLYFYWYRQILGQKVEFLVSFYNNEISEKSEIFDDQFSVERPDGSNFTLKIRSTKLEDSAMYFCASSESRLADNEQFFGPGTRLTVL.

The V call is TRBV28, the J call TRBJ2-5, with TRBD1 identical over 9 bases. The germline CDR1 and CDR2 sequences are MDHEN and SYDVKM. Trimming at V came to 2 bases and at J to 4 bases, leaving 8 bases not matched to a gene. CDR3 size: 16 residues. The DNA for the CDR3 is TGTGCCAGCAGTTTACCCGATGACAGGGGGGTAGAGACCCAGTACTTC. Amino acid sequence: CASSLPDDRGVETQYF.